This TCR beta chain was recorded in a study of beta chain features in type 1 diabetes. All of the isolated RNA was reverse transcribed, so expressed TCRB transcripts were sequenced. Data came from immunoSEQ multiplex PCR; TCRdb stores just in-frame clones and leaves some out. The data show over 500,000 clones, 15% to 17% seen once. Study outcomes and limitations: TCRB rearrangement may or may not be influenced by HLA type; here this remained unresolved. Naive, central memory and regulatory TCRB repertoires appeared more similar among patients than healthy donors.

Trimming left V 5 bases short and J 6 bases short, with 15 bases between. The V gene's germline CDR1 is SGHTA and CDR2 FQGTGA. The CDR3 sequence is 14 residues long. This clone came up a few times. The target antigen is unknown. Sequences were obtained from naive CD4+ T cells from blood. The gene calls are TRBV7-3 and TRBJ2-3; the D gene is possibly TRBD2 (7 bases). The clonotype comes from a man aged 18 to 30 in good health. Here the CDR3 reads CASSRSGGADTQYF. CDR3 nucleotide sequence: TGTGCCAGCAGCCGTAGTGGGGGGGCCGATACGCAGTATTTT.